This T cell receptor beta chain stems from a study of blood T cell repertoires in COVID-19. Allocation to cohorts depended on clinical history reported by the participants. Losses at the gene ends were 1 base for V and 8 bases for J; bases not matched to a gene: 6. The CDR3 totals 15 residues. The germline V gene has CDR1 SGHTA and CDR2 FQGNSA. TCRdb keeps only in-frame clones here, not all; method: immunoSEQ multiplex PCR. The sample shows 100,000 to 150,000 clones, about 80% of them seen only once. The sequence came from a man aged 40-49 years with acute COVID-19. The specimen sequenced was PBMCs or T cells enriched from blood (not recorded which). V usage is TRBV7-2 and J usage is TRBJ2-4; 9 bases match TRBD2. The CDR3 sequence: CASSLVTSGGDIQYF. Written as DNA, the CDR3 is TGTGCCAGCAGCTTAGTGACTAGCGGAGGGGACATTCAGTACTTC.